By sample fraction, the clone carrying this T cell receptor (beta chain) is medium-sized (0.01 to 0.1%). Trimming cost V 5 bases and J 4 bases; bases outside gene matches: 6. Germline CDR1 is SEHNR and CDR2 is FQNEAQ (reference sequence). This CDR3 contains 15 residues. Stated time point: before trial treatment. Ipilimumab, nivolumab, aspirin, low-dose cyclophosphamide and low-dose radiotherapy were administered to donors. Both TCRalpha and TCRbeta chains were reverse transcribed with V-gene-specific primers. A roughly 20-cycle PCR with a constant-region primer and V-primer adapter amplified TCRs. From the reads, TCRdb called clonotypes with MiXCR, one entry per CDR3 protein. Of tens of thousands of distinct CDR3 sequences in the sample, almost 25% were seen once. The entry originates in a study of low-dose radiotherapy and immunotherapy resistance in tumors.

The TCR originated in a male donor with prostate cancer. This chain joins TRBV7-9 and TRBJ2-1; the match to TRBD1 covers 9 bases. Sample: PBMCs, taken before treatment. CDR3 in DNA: TGTGCCAGCAGCGGCCGGGGACAGGGATACAATGAGCAGTTCTTC. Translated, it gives CASSGRGQGYNEQFF.